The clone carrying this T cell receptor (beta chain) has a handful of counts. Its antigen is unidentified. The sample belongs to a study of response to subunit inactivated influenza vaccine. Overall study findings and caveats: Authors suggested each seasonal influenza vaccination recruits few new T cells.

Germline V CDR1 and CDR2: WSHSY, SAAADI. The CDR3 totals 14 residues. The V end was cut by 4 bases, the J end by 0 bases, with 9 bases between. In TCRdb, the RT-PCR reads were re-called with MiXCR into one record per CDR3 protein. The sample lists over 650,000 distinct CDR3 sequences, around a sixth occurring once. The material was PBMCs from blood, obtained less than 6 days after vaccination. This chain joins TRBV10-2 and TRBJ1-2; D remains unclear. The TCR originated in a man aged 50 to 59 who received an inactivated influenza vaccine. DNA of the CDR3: TGCGCCAGCAGTGCCTACAGCCCTAACTATGGCTACACCTTC. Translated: CASSAYSPNYGYTF.